One sample yielded the 16 T cell receptor beta chains listed below, sequenced in a study of neurological immune-mediated disorders. Via MiXCR, TCRdb re-called the 5' RACE reads, giving one row per CDR3 protein. Here the sample spans some 10,000 distinct CDR3 sequences, approximately 22% being singletons. Material for sequencing was CD8+ T cells from blood. All receptors derive from a woman aged 40 to 50 with multiple sclerosis.

This clonotype was seen a single time. The rearrangement uses TRBV19 and TRBJ2-1; D remains ambiguous. V lost 1 base and J 0 bases, leaving 7 bases between the germline ends. This CDR3 is built from 15 residues. Germline CDR1 is LNHDA and CDR2 is SQIVND (reference sequence). For the CDR3, the DNA is TGTGCCAGTAGTATAGTCCCGAGCTCCTACAATGAGCAGTTCTTC. It yields the protein CASSIVPSSYNEQFF.

The rearrangement links TRBV6-2 or TRBV6-3 to TRBJ2-7; 11 bases agree with TRBD2. Losses at the gene ends were 6 bases for V and 1 base for J; bases not matched to a gene: 5. Germline CDR1 is MNHEY and CDR2 is SVGEGT. This CDR3 is 15 amino acids long. The CDR3 coding sequence is TGTGCCAGCAGCCTCGGGACTAGCGGTTCCTACGAGCAGTACTTC. Translated, it gives CASSLGTSGSYEQYF.

The table lists this clonotype with many counts. The chain links TRBV7-9 to TRBJ2-7, with 10 bases aligning to TRBD1. V shed 5 bases and J 0 bases; nucleotides not matched to a gene: 10. The germline CDR1 and CDR2 sequences are SEHNR and FQNEAQ (reference sequence). This CDR3 is 17 amino acids long. Here the CDR3 DNA reads TGTGCCAGCAGCCCTACGGAAGGGGACAGGGGCTCCTACGAGCAGTACTTC. Translation: CASSPTEGDRGSYEQYF.

Relative to its sample, this clonotype is medium-sized. The chain carries TRBV29-1 and TRBJ2-1; the D gene is possibly TRBD1 (5 bases). The CDR3 sequence is 13 residues long. CDR1 and CDR2 (germline): SQVTM, ANQGSEA. V shed 2 bases and J shed 6 bases, with 11 bases lying between them. The CDR3 DNA reads as TGCAGCGTTGAATCGACAGTTTCCAATGAGCAGTTCTTC. The encoded protein is CSVESTVSNEQFF.

The genes are TRBV20-1 and TRBJ2-7, with D perhaps matching TRBD2 (5 bases). CDR1 is DFQATT, CDR2 SNEGSKA, per germline (reference sequence). Trimming shortened V by 4 bases and J by 2 bases, and 12 bases separated the two germline ends. The CDR3 runs 13 residues. The chain's CDR3 is CSAIQDGAYEQYF. The CDR3 DNA follows: TGCAGTGCTATCCAGGACGGGGCCTACGAGCAGTACTTC.

Sample share makes this clonotype medium-sized. V is TRBV9 and J is TRBJ2-1, with 12 bases matching TRBD2. CDR1 and CDR2 from the germline V gene are SGDLS and YYNGEE. The CDR3 spans 18 residues. The J segment lost 3 bases and the V segment lost 3 bases, leaving 10 bases of the junction unmatched. The CDR3 sequence: CASSGSGGGLAGYNEQFF. The CDR3 DNA sequence: TGTGCCAGCAGCGGTAGTGGTGGGGGACTAGCGGGCTACAATGAGCAGTTCTTC. Full variable domain (remainder filled in from reference TRBV9 and TRBJ2-1): DSGVTQTPKHLITATGQRVTLRCSPRSGDLSVYWYQQSLDQGLQFLIQYYNGEERAKGNILERFSAQQFPDLHSELNLSSLELGDSALYFCASSGSGGGLAGYNEQFFGPGTRLTVL.

CDR3 nucleotides: TGCGCCAGCAGCCGAGGACCGGGTGAAAAACTGTTTTTT. It translates to CASSRGPGEKLFF. The chain employs TRBV4-1 and TRBJ1-4; D not certain. V gave up 4 bases and J gave up 7 bases, with 10 bases separating them. Germline CDR1 reads MGHRA; CDR2 reads YSYEKL. CDR3 length: 13 amino acids.

This clonotype was recorded at least ten times. The chain links TRBV2 to TRBJ1-5, with 9 bases lining up with TRBD1. In germline, CDR1 is SNHLY, CDR2 FYNNEI. V was clipped by 6 bases and J by 7 bases; unmatched bases: 10. This CDR3 spans 15 amino acids. This CDR3 reads CASSPGQGLRQPQHF. CDR3 DNA: TGTGCCAGCAGCCCGGGACAGGGTTTGAGGCAGCCCCAGCATTTT.

This clonotype was counted ten times or more. The chain uses TRBV9 and TRBJ1-4; weak D call: TRBD1 (6 bases). This CDR3 comprises 15 residues. Germline assignment: CDR1 SGDLS and CDR2 YYNGEE. V lost 3 bases to trimming and J lost 0 bases, with 9 bases between them. CDR3 in amino acids: CASSDGGSTNEKLFF. CDR3 nucleotide sequence: TGTGCCAGCAGCGATGGGGGCTCAACTAATGAAAAACTGTTTTTT.

This clonotype came up many times. V gene TRBV7-2 combines with J gene TRBJ2-7; 10 nucleotides match TRBD1. CDR1 is SGHTA, CDR2 FQGNSA, per germline. J lost 6 bases, V lost 4 bases, and 6 bases had no gene match. The CDR3 has 14 residues. Here the CDR3 reads CASSYAGQGGEQYF. The CDR3 DNA reads TGTGCCAGCAGCTACGCCGGACAGGGGGGCGAGCAGTACTTC.

The V gene is TRBV6-4, the J gene TRBJ2-7; D not certain. The germline V gene encodes CDR1 MRHNA and CDR2 SNTAGT. The CDR3 is 10 residues long. Trimming removed 2 bases at V and 6 bases at J, with 2 bases between. The CDR3: CASSDGEQYF. For the CDR3, the DNA is TGTGCCAGCAGTGACGGCGAGCAGTACTTC.

Many counts were recorded for this clonotype. This rearrangement joins TRBV7-8 to TRBJ1-3; D not resolved. Trimming stripped 1 base from V and 6 bases from J, with 7 bases between. The germline CDR1 and CDR2 sequences are SGHVS and FQNEAQ. CDR3 length equals 13 residues. Here the CDR3 reads CASSLGYENTIYF. CDR3 DNA sequence: TGTGCCAGCAGCTTAGGTTACGAAAACACCATATATTTT.

By share, this clonotype counts as medium-sized. The V call is TRBV10-3, the J call TRBJ1-1; D is ambiguous. This CDR3 is 11 amino acids long. The V end lost 6 bases, the J end lost 1 base, and 3 bases lay between the germline ends. Germline values: CDR1 ENHRY, CDR2 SYGVKD. The CDR3 here is CAIRENTEAFF. The CDR3 nucleotides are TGTGCCATCAGAGAGAACACTGAAGCTTTCTTT.

This clonotype was detected many times. The rearrangement links TRBV5-1 to TRBJ1-1, with D tentatively TRBD1 (5 bases). This CDR3 has 11 amino acids. V was shortened by 4 bases and J by 6 bases, with 7 bases between the two germline ends. Germline values: CDR1 SGHRS, CDR2 YFSETQ. This chain's CDR3 is CASSGGPEAFF. The CDR3, as DNA: TGCGCCAGCAGCGGGGGTCCTGAAGCTTTCTTT.

This clonotype has at least ten counts. V gene TRBV3-1 combines with J gene TRBJ2-2; D call uncertain. The CDR3 extends over 16 amino acids. V lost 0 bases and J 1 base, leaving 9 bases between the germline ends. The germline V gene has CDR1 LGHDT and CDR2 YNNKEL (reference sequence). CDR3 protein: CASSQDYRQNTGELFF. CDR3 sequence (DNA): TGTGCCAGCAGCCAAGATTACCGGCAGAACACCGGGGAGCTGTTTTTT.

This clonotype was recorded only once. The rearrangement joins TRBV12-3 or TRBV12-4 to TRBJ1-1; D might be TRBD1 (5 bases). This CDR3 has 13 amino acids. V dropped 5 bases and J dropped 7 bases, with 14 bases sitting between them. CDR3 bases: TGTGCCAGCAGTACAATCCCTGGGGGTGAAGCTTTCTTT. This encodes CASSTIPGGEAFF.